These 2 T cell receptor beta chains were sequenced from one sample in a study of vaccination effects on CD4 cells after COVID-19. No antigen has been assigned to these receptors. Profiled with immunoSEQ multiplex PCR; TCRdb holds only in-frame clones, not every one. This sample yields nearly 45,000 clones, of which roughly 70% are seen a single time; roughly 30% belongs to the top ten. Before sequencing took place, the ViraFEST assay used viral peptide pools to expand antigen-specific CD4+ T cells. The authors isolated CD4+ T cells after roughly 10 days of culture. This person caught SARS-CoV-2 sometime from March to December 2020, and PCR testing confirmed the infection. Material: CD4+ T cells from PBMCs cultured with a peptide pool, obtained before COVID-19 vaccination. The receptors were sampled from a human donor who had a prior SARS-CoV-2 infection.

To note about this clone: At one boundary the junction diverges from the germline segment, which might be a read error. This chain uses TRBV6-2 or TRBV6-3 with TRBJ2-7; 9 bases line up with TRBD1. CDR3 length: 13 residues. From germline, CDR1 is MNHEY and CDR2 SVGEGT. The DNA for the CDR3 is TGTGCCAGCAGTTACTCCCGGGACAGGGAGCGGTACTTC. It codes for CASSYSRDRERYF.

The CDR3, as DNA: TGTGCCAGTAGTAACGGTGATTGGACAACGTTCTCTGGGGCCAACGTCCTGACTTTC. It specifies CASSNGDWTTFSGANVLTF. The chain is built from TRBV19 and TRBJ2-6; maybe TRBD1 (5 bases). The V gene lost 4 bases and the J gene lost 0 bases, with 19 bases spanning the gap. In germline, CDR1 is LNHDA, CDR2 SQIVND (reference sequence). The CDR3 has 19 amino acids. Combining the CDR3 with reference TRBV19 and TRBJ2-6 gives the whole variable domain DGGITQSPKYLFRKEGQNVTLSCEQNLNHDAMYWYRQDPGQGLRLIYYSQIVNDFQKGDIAEGYSVSREKKESFPLTVTSAQKNPTAFYLCASSNGDWTTFSGANVLTFGAGSRLTVL.